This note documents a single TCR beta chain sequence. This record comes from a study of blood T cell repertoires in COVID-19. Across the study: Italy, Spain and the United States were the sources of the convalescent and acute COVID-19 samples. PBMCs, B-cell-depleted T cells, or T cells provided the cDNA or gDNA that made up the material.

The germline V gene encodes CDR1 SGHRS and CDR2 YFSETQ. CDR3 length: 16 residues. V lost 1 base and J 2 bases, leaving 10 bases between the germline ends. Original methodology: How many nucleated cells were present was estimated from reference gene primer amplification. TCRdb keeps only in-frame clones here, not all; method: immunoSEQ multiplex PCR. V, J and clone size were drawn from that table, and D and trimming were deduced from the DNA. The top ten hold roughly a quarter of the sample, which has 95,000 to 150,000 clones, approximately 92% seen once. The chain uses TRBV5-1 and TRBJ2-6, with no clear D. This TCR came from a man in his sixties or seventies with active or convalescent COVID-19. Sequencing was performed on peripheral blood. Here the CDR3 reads CASSLSLITGANVLTF. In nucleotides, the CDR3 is TGCGCCAGCAGCTTGAGCTTAATAACTGGGGCCAACGTCCTGACTTTC.